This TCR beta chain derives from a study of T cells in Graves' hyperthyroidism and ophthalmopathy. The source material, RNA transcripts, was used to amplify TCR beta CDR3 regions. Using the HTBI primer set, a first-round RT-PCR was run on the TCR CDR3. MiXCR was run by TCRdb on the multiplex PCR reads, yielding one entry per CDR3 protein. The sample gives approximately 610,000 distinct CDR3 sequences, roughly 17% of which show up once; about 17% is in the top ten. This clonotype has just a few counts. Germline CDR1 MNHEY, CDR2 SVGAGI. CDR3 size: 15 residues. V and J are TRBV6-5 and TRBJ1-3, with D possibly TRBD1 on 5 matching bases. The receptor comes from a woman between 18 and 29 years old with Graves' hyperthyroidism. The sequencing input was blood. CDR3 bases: TGTGCAACCTCCCAGGGACGGACCTCTGGAAACACCATATATTTT. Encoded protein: CATSQGRTSGNTIYF.